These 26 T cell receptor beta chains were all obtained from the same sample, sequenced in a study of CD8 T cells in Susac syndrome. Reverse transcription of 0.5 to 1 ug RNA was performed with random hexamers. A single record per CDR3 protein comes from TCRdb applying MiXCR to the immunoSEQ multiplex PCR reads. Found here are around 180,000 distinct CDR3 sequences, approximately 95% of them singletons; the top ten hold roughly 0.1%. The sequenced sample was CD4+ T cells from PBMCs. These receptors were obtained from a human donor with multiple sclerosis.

The CDR3 region is CASSLIGGAGELFF. The CDR3 DNA follows: TGTGCCAGCAGTTTGATCGGGGGGGCCGGGGAGCTGTTTTTT. The chain links TRBV27 to TRBJ2-2, with 8 positions matching TRBD2. After removal of 3 bases from V and 6 bases from J, the junction contained 3 bases not matched to a gene. CDR1 MNHEY and CDR2 SMNVEV come from the germline V gene (reference sequence). This CDR3 spans 14 amino acids.

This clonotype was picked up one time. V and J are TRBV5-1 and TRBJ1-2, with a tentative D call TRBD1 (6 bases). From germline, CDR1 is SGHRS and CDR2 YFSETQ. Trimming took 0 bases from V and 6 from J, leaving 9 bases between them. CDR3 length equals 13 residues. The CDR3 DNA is TGCGCCAGCAGCTTGGTAGGGGGACATGGCTACACCTTC. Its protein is CASSLVGGHGYTF.

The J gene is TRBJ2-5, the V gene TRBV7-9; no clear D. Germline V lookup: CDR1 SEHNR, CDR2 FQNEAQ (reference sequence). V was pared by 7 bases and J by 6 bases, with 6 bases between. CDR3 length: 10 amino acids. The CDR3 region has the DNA TGTGCCAGCATGAGGAAGACCCAGTACTTC. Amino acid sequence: CASMRKTQYF.

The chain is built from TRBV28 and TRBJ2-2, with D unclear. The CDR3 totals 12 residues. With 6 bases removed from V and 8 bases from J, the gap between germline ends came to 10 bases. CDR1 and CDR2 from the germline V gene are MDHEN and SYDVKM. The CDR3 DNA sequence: TGTGCCAGCAGGAGCCCGGCTGGGGAGCTGTTTTTT. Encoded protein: CASRSPAGELFF.

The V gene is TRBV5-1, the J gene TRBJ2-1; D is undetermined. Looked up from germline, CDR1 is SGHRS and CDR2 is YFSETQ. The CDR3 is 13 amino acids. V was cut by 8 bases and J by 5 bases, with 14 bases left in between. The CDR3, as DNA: TGCGCCAGTAGGGCTGGGGAAAACAATGAGCAGTTCTTC. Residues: CASRAGENNEQFF.

The CDR3 reads CASALSGTSYEQYF. The CDR3 DNA sequence: TGCGCCAGCGCACTGTCCGGGACCTCCTACGAGCAGTACTTC. V gene TRBV5-1 combines with J gene TRBJ2-7, with D tentatively TRBD1 or TRBD2 (5 bases each). Germline V lookup: CDR1 SGHRS, CDR2 YFSETQ. The CDR3 loop spans 14 amino acids. Trimming took 7 bases from V and 0 from J, leaving 14 bases between them. The variable domain in full, completed from reference TRBV5-1 and TRBJ2-7, reads KAGVTQTPRYLIKTRGQQVTLSCSPISGHRSVSWYQQTPGQGLQFLFEYFSETQRNKGNFPGRFSGRQFSNSRSEMNVSTLELGDSALYLCASALSGTSYEQYFGPGTRLTVT.

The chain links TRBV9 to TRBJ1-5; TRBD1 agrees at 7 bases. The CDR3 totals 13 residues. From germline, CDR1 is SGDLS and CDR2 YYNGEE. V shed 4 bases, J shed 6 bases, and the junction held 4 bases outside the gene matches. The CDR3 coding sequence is TGTGCCAGCAGCCCCACAGGGGCTCAGCCCCAGCATTTT. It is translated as CASSPTGAQPQHF.

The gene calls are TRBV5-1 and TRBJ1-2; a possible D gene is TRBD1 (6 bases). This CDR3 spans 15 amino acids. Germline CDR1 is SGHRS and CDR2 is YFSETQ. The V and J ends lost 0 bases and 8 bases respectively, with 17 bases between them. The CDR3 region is CASSLVPGVVGGYTF. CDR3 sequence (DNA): TGCGCCAGCAGCTTGGTACCAGGGGTTGTGGGGGGCTACACCTTC.

CDR3 protein: CSVEDQAGEGGYTF. The DNA for the CDR3 is TGCAGCGTTGAAGATCAGGCAGGGGAGGGTGGCTACACCTTC. The V and J genes are TRBV29-1 and TRBJ1-2, with a tentative D call TRBD1 (6 bases). V was shortened by 0 bases and J by 7 bases, with 15 bases between the two germline ends. Germline V gene sequence: CDR1 SQVTM, CDR2 ANQGSEA. This CDR3 has 14 amino acids.

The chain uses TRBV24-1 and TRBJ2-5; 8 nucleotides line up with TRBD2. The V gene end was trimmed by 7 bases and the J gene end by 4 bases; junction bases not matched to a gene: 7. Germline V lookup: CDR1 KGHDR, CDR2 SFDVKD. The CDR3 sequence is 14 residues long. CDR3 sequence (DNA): TGTGCCACCAGCACGGGAGGGTCAGTAGAGACCCAGTACTTC. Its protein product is CATSTGGSVETQYF.

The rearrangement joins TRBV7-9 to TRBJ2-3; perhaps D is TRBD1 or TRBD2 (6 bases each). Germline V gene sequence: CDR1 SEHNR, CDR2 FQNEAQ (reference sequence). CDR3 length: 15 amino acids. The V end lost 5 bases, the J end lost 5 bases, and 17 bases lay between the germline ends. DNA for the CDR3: TGTGCCAGCAGCCAGGGACTGCCAGGGGTAGATACGCAGTATTTT. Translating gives CASSQGLPGVDTQYF.

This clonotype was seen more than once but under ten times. The CDR3 DNA follows: TGTGCCAGCAGCCAAGTTCCCATTTCTAGCGGGATCCGCCCCATAGCCAAAAACATTCAGTACTTC. Translation: CASSQVPISSGIRPIAKNIQYF. The chain recombines TRBV3-1 with TRBJ2-4; 9 nucleotides agree with TRBD2. The CDR3 is 22 amino acids. Per the germline V gene, CDR1 is LGHDT and CDR2 is YNNKEL (reference sequence). The V and J ends lost 1 base and 0 bases, in that order; junction bases with no gene match: 19.

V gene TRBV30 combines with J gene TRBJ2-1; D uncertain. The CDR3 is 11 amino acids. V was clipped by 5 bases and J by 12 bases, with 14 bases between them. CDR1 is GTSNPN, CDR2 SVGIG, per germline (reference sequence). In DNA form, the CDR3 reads TGTGCCTGGCGAGCCGGATCAAGGCAGTTCTTC. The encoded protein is CAWRAGSRQFF.

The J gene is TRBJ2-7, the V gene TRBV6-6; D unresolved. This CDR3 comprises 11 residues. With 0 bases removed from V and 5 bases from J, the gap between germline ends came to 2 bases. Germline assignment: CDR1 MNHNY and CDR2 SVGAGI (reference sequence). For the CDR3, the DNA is TGTGCCAGCAGTTACTCTAACGAGCAGTACTTC. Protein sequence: CASSYSNEQYF.

As DNA, the CDR3 is TGTGCCAGCAGTTATGGGAGTAACACCGGGGAGCTGTTTTTT. As protein: CASSYGSNTGELFF. The chain uses TRBV7-2 and TRBJ2-2, with a tentative D call TRBD2 (5 bases). The CDR3 is 14 residues long. Trimming took off 6 bases at V and 2 bases at J, with 10 bases between the two ends. Germline lookup yields CDR1 SGHTA and CDR2 FQGNSA.

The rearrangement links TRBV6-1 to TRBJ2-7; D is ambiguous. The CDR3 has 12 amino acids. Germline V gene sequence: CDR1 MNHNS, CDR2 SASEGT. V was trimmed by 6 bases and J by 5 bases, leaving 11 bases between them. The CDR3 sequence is CASRPLSDEQYF. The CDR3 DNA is TGTGCCAGCAGACCCCTTTCGGACGAGCAGTACTTC.

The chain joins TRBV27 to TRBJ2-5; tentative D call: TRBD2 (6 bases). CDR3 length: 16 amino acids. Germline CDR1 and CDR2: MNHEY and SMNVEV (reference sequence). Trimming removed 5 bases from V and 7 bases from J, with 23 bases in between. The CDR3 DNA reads TGTGCCAGCAGTCCCGGCACCCGCGGGGATTATCGGACCCAGTACTTC. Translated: CASSPGTRGDYRTQYF.

DNA of the CDR3: TGCAGTGCTAGACTACTAGCGGGAGAGTACAATGAGCAGTTCTTC. Translating gives CSARLLAGEYNEQFF. The chain is built from TRBV20-1 and TRBJ2-1, with 11 nucleotides matching TRBD2. Looked up from germline, CDR1 is DFQATT and CDR2 is SNEGSKA (reference sequence). V shed 2 bases, J shed 4 bases, and the junction held 4 bases outside the gene matches. This CDR3 is built from 15 residues.

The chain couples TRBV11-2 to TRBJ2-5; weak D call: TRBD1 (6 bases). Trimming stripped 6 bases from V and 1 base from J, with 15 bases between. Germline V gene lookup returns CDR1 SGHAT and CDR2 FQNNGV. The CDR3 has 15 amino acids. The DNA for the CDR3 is TGTGCCAGCAGACCAATCAGGGGCAGCCAAGAGACCCAGTACTTC. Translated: CASRPIRGSQETQYF.

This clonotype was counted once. CDR3 nucleotides: TGTGCCATCAGTGAATTCCTGACTAGCAGCCAGCAGTTCTTC. Protein: CAISEFLTSSQQFF. V usage is TRBV10-3 and J usage is TRBJ2-1; TRBD2 agrees at 7 bases. Germline V gives CDR1 ENHRY, CDR2 SYGVKD. Losses at the gene ends were 3 bases for V and 11 bases for J; bases not matched to a gene: 10. This CDR3 spans 14 amino acids.

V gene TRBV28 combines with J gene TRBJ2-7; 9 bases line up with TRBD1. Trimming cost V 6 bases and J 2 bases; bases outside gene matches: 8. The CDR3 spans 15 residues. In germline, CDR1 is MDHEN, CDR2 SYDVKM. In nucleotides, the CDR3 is TGTGCCAGCAGCCGATCCGGGACAGGGACCTACGAGCAGTACTTC. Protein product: CASSRSGTGTYEQYF.

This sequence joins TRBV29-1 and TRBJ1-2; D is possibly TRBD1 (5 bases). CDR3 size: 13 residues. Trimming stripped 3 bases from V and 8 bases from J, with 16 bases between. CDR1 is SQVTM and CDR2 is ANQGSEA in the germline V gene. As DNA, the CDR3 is TGCAGCGTTGAGGGGCAGTGGAAGGGAGGCTACACCTTC. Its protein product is CSVEGQWKGGYTF.

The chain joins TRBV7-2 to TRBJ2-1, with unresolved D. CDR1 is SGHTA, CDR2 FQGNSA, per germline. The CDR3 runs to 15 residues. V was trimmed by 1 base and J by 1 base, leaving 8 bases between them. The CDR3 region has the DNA TGTGCCAGCAGCTTAGTGCCTAGGTCCTACAATGAGCAGTTCTTC. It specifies CASSLVPRSYNEQFF.

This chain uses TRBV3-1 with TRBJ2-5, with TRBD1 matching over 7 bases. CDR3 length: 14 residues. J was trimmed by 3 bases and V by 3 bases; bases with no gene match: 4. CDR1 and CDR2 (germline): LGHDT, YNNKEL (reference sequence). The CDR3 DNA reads TGTGCCAGCAGCCACCGGACAGGCAAAGAGACCCAGTACTTC. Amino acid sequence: CASSHRTGKETQYF.

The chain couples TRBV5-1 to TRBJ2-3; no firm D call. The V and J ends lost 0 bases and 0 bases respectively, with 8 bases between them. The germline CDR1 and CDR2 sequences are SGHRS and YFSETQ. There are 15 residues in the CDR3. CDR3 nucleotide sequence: TGCGCCAGCAGCTTGGCCTTATCTAGCACAGATACGCAGTATTTT. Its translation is CASSLALSSTDTQYF. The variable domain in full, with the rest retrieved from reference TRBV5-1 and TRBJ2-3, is KAGVTQTPRYLIKTRGQQVTLSCSPISGHRSVSWYQQTPGQGLQFLFEYFSETQRNKGNFPGRFSGRQFSNSRSEMNVSTLELGDSALYLCASSLALSSTDTQYFGPGTRLTVL.

CDR3 sequence reads: CASSLTPLGEQYF. CDR3 in DNA: TGTGCCAGCAGCTTGACCCCCCTCGGGGAGCAGTACTTC. The rearrangement uses TRBV5-4 and TRBJ2-7; D unclear. Trimming left V 1 base short and J 7 bases short, with 12 bases between. This CDR3 is built from 13 residues. The germline CDR1 and CDR2 sequences are SGHNT and YYREEE (reference sequence).